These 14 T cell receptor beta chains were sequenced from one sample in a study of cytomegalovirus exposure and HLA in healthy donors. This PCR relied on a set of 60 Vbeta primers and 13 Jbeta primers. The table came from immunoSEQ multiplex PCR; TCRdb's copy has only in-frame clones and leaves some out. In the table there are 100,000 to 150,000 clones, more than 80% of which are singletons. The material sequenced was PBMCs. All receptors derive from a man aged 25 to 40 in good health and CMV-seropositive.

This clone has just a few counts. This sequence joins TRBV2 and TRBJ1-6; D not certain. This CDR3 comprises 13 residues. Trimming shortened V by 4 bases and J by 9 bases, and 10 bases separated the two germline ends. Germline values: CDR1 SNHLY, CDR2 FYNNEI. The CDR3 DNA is TGTGCCAGCAGTGGAACAAACCGTTCACCCCTCCACTTT. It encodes CASSGTNRSPLHF.

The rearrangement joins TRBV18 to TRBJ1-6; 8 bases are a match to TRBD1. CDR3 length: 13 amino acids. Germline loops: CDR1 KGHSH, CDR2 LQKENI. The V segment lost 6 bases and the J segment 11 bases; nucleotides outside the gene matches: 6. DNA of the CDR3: TGTGCCAGCTCCCAGGACAGGGTAGCACCCCTCCACTTT. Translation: CASSQDRVAPLHF. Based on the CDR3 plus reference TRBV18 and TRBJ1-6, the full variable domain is NAGVMQNPRHLVRRRGQEARLRCSPMKGHSHVYWYRQLPEEGLKFMVYLQKENIIDESGMPKERFSAEFPKEGPSILRIQQVVRGDSAAYFCASSQDRVAPLHFGNGTRLTVT.

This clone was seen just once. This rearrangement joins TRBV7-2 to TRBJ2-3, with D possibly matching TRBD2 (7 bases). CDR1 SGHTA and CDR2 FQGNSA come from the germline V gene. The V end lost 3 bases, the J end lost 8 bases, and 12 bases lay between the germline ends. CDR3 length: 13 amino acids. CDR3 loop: CASSLLGGLTQYF. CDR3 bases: TGTGCCAGCAGCTTGTTGGGGGGGCTTACGCAGTATTTT.

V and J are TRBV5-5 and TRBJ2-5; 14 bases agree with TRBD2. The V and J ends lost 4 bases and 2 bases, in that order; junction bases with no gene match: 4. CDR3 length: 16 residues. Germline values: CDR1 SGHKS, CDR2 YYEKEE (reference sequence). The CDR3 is CASSPWTSGGQETQYF. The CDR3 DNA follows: TGTGCCAGCAGCCCGTGGACTAGCGGGGGGCAAGAGACCCAGTACTTC.

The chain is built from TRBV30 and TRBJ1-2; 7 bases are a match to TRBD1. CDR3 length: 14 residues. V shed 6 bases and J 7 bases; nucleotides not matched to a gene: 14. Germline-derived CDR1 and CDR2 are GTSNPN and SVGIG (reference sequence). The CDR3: CACMTDRDSRGYTF. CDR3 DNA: TGTGCCTGCATGACCGACCGGGACAGTCGTGGCTACACCTTC.

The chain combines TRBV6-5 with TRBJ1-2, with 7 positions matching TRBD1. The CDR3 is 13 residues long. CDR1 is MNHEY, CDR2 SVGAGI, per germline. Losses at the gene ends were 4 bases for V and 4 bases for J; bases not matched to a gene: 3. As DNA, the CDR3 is TGTGCCAGCAGTTCCGGGGACAGCTATGGCTACACCTTC. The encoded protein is CASSSGDSYGYTF.

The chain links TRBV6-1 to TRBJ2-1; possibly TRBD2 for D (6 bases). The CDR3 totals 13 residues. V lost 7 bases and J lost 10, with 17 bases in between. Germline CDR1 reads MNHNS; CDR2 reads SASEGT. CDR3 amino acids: CASMIGVAGEQFF. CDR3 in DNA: TGTGCCAGCATGATTGGTGTCGCGGGAGAGCAGTTCTTC.

The CDR3 region is CASSPLGDPSGANVLTF. CDR3 nucleotide sequence: TGTGCCAGCAGCCCCCTTGGAGACCCCTCTGGGGCCAACGTCCTGACTTTC. This rearrangement joins TRBV7-3 to TRBJ2-6; D remains unclear. The CDR3 spans 17 residues. Trimming took off 5 bases at V and 0 bases at J, with 14 bases between the two ends. CDR1 and CDR2 (germline): SGHTA, FQGTGA.

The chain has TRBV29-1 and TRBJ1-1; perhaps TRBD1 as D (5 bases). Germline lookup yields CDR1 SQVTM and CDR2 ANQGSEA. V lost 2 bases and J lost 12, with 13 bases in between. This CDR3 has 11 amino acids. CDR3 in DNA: TGCAGCGTTGAATTGCAGGGCAGGACTTTCTTT. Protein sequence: CSVELQGRTFF.

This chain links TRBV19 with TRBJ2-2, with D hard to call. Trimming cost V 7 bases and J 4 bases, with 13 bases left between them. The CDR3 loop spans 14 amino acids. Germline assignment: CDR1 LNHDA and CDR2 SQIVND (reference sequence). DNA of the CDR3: TGTGCCAGTACCCAAGGAGTCTCCACCGGGGAGCTGTTTTTT. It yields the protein CASTQGVSTGELFF.

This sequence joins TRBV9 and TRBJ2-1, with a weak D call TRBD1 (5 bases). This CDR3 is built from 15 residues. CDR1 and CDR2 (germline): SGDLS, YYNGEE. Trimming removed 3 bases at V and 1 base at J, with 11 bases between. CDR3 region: CASSGGGISYNEQFF. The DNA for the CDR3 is TGTGCCAGCAGCGGGGGCGGAATATCCTACAATGAGCAGTTCTTC.

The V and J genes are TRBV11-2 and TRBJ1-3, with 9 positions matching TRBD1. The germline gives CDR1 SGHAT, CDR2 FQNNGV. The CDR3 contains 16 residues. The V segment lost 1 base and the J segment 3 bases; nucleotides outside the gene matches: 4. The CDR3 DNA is TGTGCCAGCAGCTTAGGAACAGGGGGCTTTGGAAACACCATATATTTT. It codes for CASSLGTGGFGNTIYF.

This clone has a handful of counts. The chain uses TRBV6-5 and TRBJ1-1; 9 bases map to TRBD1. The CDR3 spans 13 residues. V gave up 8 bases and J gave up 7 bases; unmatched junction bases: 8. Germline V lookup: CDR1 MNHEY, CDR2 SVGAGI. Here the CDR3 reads CASLSQGAGEAFF. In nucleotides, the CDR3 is TGTGCCAGCCTATCACAGGGGGCTGGTGAAGCTTTCTTT.

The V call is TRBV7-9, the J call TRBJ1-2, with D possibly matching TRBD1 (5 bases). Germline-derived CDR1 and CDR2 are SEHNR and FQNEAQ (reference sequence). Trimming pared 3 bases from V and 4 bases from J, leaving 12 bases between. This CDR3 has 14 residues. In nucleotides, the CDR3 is TGTGCCAGCAGCTTTGCTGGGGCCGGCTATGGCTACACCTTC. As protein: CASSFAGAGYGYTF.